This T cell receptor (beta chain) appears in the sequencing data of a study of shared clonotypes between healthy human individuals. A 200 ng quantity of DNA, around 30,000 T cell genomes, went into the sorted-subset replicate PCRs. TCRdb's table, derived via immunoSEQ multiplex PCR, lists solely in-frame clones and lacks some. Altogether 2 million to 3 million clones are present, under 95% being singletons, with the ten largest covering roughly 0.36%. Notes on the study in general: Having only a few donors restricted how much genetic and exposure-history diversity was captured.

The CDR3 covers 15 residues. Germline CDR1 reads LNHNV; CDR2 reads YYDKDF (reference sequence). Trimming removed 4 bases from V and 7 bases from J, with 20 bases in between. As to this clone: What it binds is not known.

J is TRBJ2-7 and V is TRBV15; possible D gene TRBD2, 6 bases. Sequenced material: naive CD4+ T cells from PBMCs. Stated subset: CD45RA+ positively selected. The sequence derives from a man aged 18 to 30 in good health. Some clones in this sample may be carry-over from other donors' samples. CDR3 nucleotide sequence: TGTGCCACCAGCATCTTCAGGGTTGTGAGCGGGGAGCAGTACTTC. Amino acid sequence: CATSIFRVVSGEQYF.